One sample yielded the 32 T cell receptor beta chains listed below, sequenced in a study of T cell responses to AZD1222 COVID-19 vaccine. Sequencing was performed with immunoSEQ multiplex PCR; in TCRdb, only in-frame clones are kept and a portion is missing. The table has some 110,000 clones, around 89% seen once. The source material was peripheral blood, sampled 28 days after the second AZD1222 dose. These TCRs come from an adult who received the AZD1222 COVID-19 vaccine.

The J gene is TRBJ1-2, the V gene TRBV9; D is perhaps TRBD1 (5 bases). The germline V gene has CDR1 SGDLS and CDR2 YYNGEE. Trimming stripped 0 bases from V and 6 bases from J, with 6 bases between. The CDR3 spans 12 residues. The CDR3 loop is CASSVEGNGYTF. CDR3 DNA: TGTGCCAGCAGCGTAGAGGGGAATGGCTACACCTTC.

V gene TRBV18 combines with J gene TRBJ2-1; D is undetermined. Trimming pared 3 bases from V and 5 bases from J, leaving 14 bases between. Germline V CDR1 and CDR2: KGHSH, LQKENI. There are 15 residues in the CDR3. CDR3 sequence: CASSPPSRLDNEQFF. CDR3 nucleotide sequence: TGTGCCAGCTCACCCCCCAGCAGGTTGGACAATGAGCAGTTCTTC.

The chain carries TRBV20-1 and TRBJ1-6, with 9 bases matching TRBD1. Germline CDR1 is DFQATT and CDR2 is SNEGSKA (reference sequence). The J segment lost 7 bases and the V segment lost 3 bases, leaving 4 bases of the junction unmatched. This CDR3 is built from 14 residues. CDR3 nucleotides: TGCAGTGCTAGTTTAGGGACAGGGAATTCACCCCTCCACTTT. The encoded protein is CSASLGTGNSPLHF.

This clone was seen just once. This sequence joins TRBV29-1 and TRBJ1-2; TRBD1 might be the D (5 bases). CDR1 SQVTM and CDR2 ANQGSEA come from the germline V gene. The CDR3 extends over 12 amino acids. Deletions cut 4 bases from V and 2 bases from J, with 8 bases between. CDR3 sequence (DNA): TGCAGCGTTGGGGACGAAAACTATGGCTACACCTTC. Protein sequence: CSVGDENYGYTF. Complete variable domain (other parts from reference TRBV29-1 and TRBJ1-2): SAVISQKPSRDICQRGTSLTIQCQVDSQVTMMFWYRQQPGQSLTLIATANQGSEATYESGFVIDKFPISRPNLTFSTLTVSNMSPEDSSIYLCSVGDENYGYTFGSGTRLTVV.

The chain is built from TRBV11-2 and TRBJ2-7; 11 bases map to TRBD2. Germline-derived CDR1 and CDR2 are SGHAT and FQNNGV. Trimming cost V 5 bases and J 3 bases; bases outside gene matches: 3. This CDR3 is 14 amino acids long. CDR3 DNA: TGTGCCAGCAGCGATCTAGCGGGAGGCTACGAGCAGTACTTC. This sequence encodes CASSDLAGGYEQYF.

The chain carries TRBV2 and TRBJ2-2; TRBD2 matches 10 bases. The ends lost 6 bases at V and 5 bases at J; junction bases unmatched: 9. CDR3 length equals 16 residues. Germline-derived CDR1 and CDR2 are SNHLY and FYNNEI. CDR3 sequence: CASRPPSGRGTGELFF. The CDR3 DNA reads as TGTGCCAGCAGACCGCCTAGCGGGAGAGGGACCGGGGAGCTGTTTTTT.

The genes are TRBV28 and TRBJ1-3; possible D gene TRBD1, 6 bases. Between the trimmed V and J ends, which lost 6 bases and 0 bases, there was a span of 12 bases. CDR3 length: 15 amino acids. The germline gives CDR1 MDHEN, CDR2 SYDVKM. CDR3 region: CASSRTGFSGNTIYF. The CDR3 DNA is TGTGCCAGCAGCCGTACAGGGTTCTCTGGAAACACCATATATTTT.

The chain couples TRBV2 to TRBJ1-3; D might be TRBD1 (6 bases). This CDR3 region has 14 residues. Trimming stripped 7 bases from V and 2 bases from J, with 12 bases between. The germline gives CDR1 SNHLY, CDR2 FYNNEI. Here the CDR3 reads CASTIQGAGNTIYF. As DNA, the CDR3 is TGTGCCAGCACCATACAGGGCGCTGGAAACACCATATATTTT.

The chain uses TRBV25-1 and TRBJ1-2; D is possibly TRBD1 (6 bases). The CDR3 is 13 residues long. The V gene's germline CDR1 is MGHDK and CDR2 SYGVNS. V shed 8 bases and J shed 8 bases, with 18 bases lying between them. The CDR3 DNA is TGTGCCAGCGGCTTATACCGACAGGCAGGCTACACCTTC. Residues: CASGLYRQAGYTF.

The V call is TRBV14, the J call TRBJ1-2; D is unclear. This CDR3 is 16 amino acids long. The germline V gene encodes CDR1 SGHDN and CDR2 FVKESK. Trimming left V 4 bases short and J 4 bases short, with 19 bases between. Here the CDR3 DNA reads TGTGCCAGCAGCCCCAAGGAGACACACCTAACCTATGGCTACACCTTC. Translation gives CASSPKETHLTYGYTF.

The chain has TRBV29-1 and TRBJ1-1; D might be TRBD1 (5 bases). Germline CDR1 and CDR2: SQVTM and ANQGSEA. The CDR3 sequence is 14 residues long. Trimming took off 5 bases at V and 0 bases at J, with 13 bases between the two ends. CDR3 in amino acids: CSVRWTNLNTEAFF. The CDR3 bases are TGCAGCGTTCGTTGGACAAACCTGAACACTGAAGCTTTCTTT.

About this clone itself: This specimen includes other DNA sequences encoding the same CDR3. The chain recombines TRBV7-9 with TRBJ2-7, with D uncertain. V was clipped by 1 base and J by 2 bases, with 9 bases between them. The germline V gene encodes CDR1 SEHNR and CDR2 FQNEAQ (reference sequence). This CDR3 region has 14 residues. The CDR3 sequence is CASSLGQATYEQYF. The CDR3 DNA follows: TGTGCCAGCAGCTTAGGGCAGGCCACCTACGAGCAGTACTTC.

The rearrangement uses TRBV19 and TRBJ2-5, with D possibly called TRBD1 or TRBD2 (5 bases each). Germline CDR1 is LNHDA and CDR2 is SQIVND (reference sequence). Trimming took 6 bases from V and 4 from J, leaving 12 bases between them. This CDR3 contains 13 residues. CDR3 in DNA: TGTGCCAGTAGCCTCTCGGGGCGAGAGACCCAGTACTTC. Translated, it gives CASSLSGRETQYF.

The rearrangement links TRBV28 to TRBJ1-2; 7 positions agree with TRBD1. The CDR3 is 15 amino acids. Looked up from germline, CDR1 is MDHEN and CDR2 is SYDVKM. The V and J ends lost 6 bases and 0 bases, in that order; junction bases with no gene match: 7. The CDR3 here is CASRPGTATNYGYTF. The CDR3 DNA reads TGTGCCAGCAGACCCGGGACAGCCACTAACTATGGCTACACCTTC.

This clone was counted once. CDR3 amino acids: CASSRDLYEQYF. The DNA for the CDR3 is TGCGCCAGCAGTAGGGACCTCTACGAGCAGTACTTC. The chain combines TRBV10-2 with TRBJ2-7; D possibly uses TRBD1 or TRBD2 (5 bases each). The CDR3 extends over 12 amino acids. Trimming cost V 5 bases and J 3 bases, with 8 bases left between them. CDR1 and CDR2 from the germline V gene are WSHSY and SAAADI.

The chain links TRBV6-5 to TRBJ2-7, with TRBD1 matching 7 bases. Germline CDR1 MNHEY, CDR2 SVGAGI. J lost 4 bases, V lost 7 bases, and 10 bases had no gene match. There are 14 residues in the CDR3. The CDR3, as DNA: TGTGCCAGCACAAAGACAGGGCCATCTTACGAGCAGTACTTC. Its translation: CASTKTGPSYEQYF.

The V and J genes are TRBV28 and TRBJ2-1, with D maybe TRBD1 (6 bases). V lost 6 bases, J lost 5 bases, and 14 bases lay in between. Germline V lookup: CDR1 MDHEN, CDR2 SYDVKM. The CDR3 is made up of 14 amino acids. The CDR3 DNA sequence: TGTGCCAGCAGCACCTTTGGGGGCCACAATGAGCAGTTCTTC. Protein: CASSTFGGHNEQFF.

This rearrangement joins TRBV15 to TRBJ2-7; weak D call: TRBD2 (5 bases). CDR3 length: 13 amino acids. V was pared by 3 bases and J by 4 bases, with 10 bases between. CDR1 and CDR2 from the germline V gene are LNHNV and YYDKDF (reference sequence). Here the CDR3 DNA reads TGTGCCACCAGCAGTCAGGCGGGTTACGAGCAGTACTTC. Translating it yields CATSSQAGYEQYF. The whole variable domain, filled in from reference TRBV15 and TRBJ2-7, reads DAMVIQNPRYQVTQFGKPVTLSCSQTLNHNVMYWYQQKSSQAPKLLFHYYDKDFNNEADTPDNFQSRRPNTSFCFLDIRSPGLGDTAMYLCATSSQAGYEQYFGPGTRLTVT.

V and J are TRBV5-1 and TRBJ1-4, with D perhaps TRBD1 (5 bases). The CDR3 totals 14 residues. The V gene lost 5 bases and the J gene lost 0 bases, with 8 bases spanning the gap. Germline loops: CDR1 SGHRS, CDR2 YFSETQ. In DNA, the CDR3 is TGCGCCAGCAGACAGGTTGCAACTAATGAAAAACTGTTTTTT. Translated: CASRQVATNEKLFF. Combining the CDR3 with reference TRBV5-1 and TRBJ1-4 gives the whole variable domain KAGVTQTPRYLIKTRGQQVTLSCSPISGHRSVSWYQQTPGQGLQFLFEYFSETQRNKGNFPGRFSGRQFSNSRSEMNVSTLELGDSALYLCASRQVATNEKLFFGSGTQLSVL.

This clone appeared a single time. The chain couples TRBV5-6 to TRBJ2-2, with D hard to call. The CDR3 is 16 amino acids. V lost 0 bases and J lost 2, with 11 bases in between. Germline assignment: CDR1 SGHDT and CDR2 YYEEEE. The CDR3 DNA reads as TGTGCCAGCAGCTTGGGGTGGCAATCAAACACCGGGGAGCTGTTTTTT. Amino acids: CASSLGWQSNTGELFF.

The J gene is TRBJ1-5, the V gene TRBV9, with D unclear. The V and J ends lost 0 bases and 6 bases respectively, with 7 bases between them. CDR1 is SGDLS and CDR2 is YYNGEE in the germline V gene. The CDR3 loop spans 13 amino acids. CDR3 DNA: TGTGCCAGCAGCGTAGGTGCTAGTCAGCCCCAGCATTTT. Amino acid sequence: CASSVGASQPQHF.

This chain uses TRBV7-8 with TRBJ2-1; D assignment may be TRBD1 or TRBD2 (6 bases each). Between the trimmed V and J ends, which lost 0 bases and 8 bases, there was a span of 20 bases. The length of the CDR3 is 17 residues. The V gene's germline CDR1 is SGHVS and CDR2 FQNEAQ. CDR3 sequence reads: CASSLAPRGVRIDEQFF. CDR3 DNA sequence: TGTGCCAGCAGCTTAGCCCCAAGGGGGGTTAGGATCGATGAGCAGTTCTTC.

V and J are TRBV11-3 and TRBJ2-2; D is perhaps TRBD2 (6 bases). V gave up 5 bases and J gave up 5 bases, with 15 bases separating them. This CDR3 comprises 15 residues. The germline V gene has CDR1 SGHNT and CDR2 YENEEA. CDR3 in amino acids: CASSRFSGETGELFF. As DNA, the CDR3 is TGTGCCAGCAGCCGTTTCTCGGGGGAAACCGGGGAGCTGTTTTTT.

The chain combines TRBV5-5 with TRBJ1-2; no clear D. CDR1 and CDR2 from the germline V gene are SGHKS and YYEKEE (reference sequence). The CDR3 consists of 14 residues. The V end lost 2 bases, the J end lost 1 base, and 9 bases lay between the germline ends. The CDR3 loop reads CASSFERDNYGYTF. The CDR3 DNA sequence: TGTGCCAGCAGCTTCGAAAGGGATAACTATGGCTACACCTTC.

This chain joins TRBV5-4 and TRBJ1-1, with D unresolved. This CDR3 is 14 amino acids long. Trimming left V 4 bases short and J 3 bases short, with 13 bases between. Germline loops: CDR1 SGHNT, CDR2 YYREEE (reference sequence). CDR3 amino acids: CASSPEGGDTEAFF. CDR3 nucleotides: TGTGCCAGCAGCCCGGAAGGAGGAGACACTGAAGCTTTCTTT.

The chain uses TRBV28 and TRBJ1-1; 7 nucleotides align to TRBD1. The germline gives CDR1 MDHEN, CDR2 SYDVKM. Losses at the gene ends were 10 bases for V and 5 bases for J; bases not matched to a gene: 10. The CDR3 sequence is 13 residues long. The CDR3: CAILGQVQTEAFF. The CDR3, as DNA: TGTGCCATTCTCGGACAGGTCCAAACTGAAGCTTTCTTT.

The chain joins TRBV7-3 to TRBJ2-2; D may match TRBD1 or TRBD2 (6 bases each). Trimming removed 5 bases from V and 2 bases from J, with 21 bases in between. The CDR3 spans 18 residues. From germline, CDR1 is SGHTA and CDR2 FQGTGA. The CDR3 sequence: CASSKFLGGGANTGELFF. The CDR3 DNA reads as TGTGCCAGCAGCAAGTTTCTAGGAGGGGGAGCTAACACCGGGGAGCTGTTTTTT. Drawing the rest from reference TRBV7-3 and TRBJ2-2, the complete variable domain is GAGVSQTPSNKVTEKGKYVELRCDPISGHTALYWYRQSLGQGPEFLIYFQGTGAADDSGLPNDRFFAVRPEGSVSTLKIQRTERGDSAVYLCASSKFLGGGANTGELFFGEGSRLTVL.

This sequence joins TRBV6-5 and TRBJ1-3; possible D gene TRBD1, 5 bases. V was trimmed by 8 bases and J by 0 bases, leaving 8 bases between them. Germline V CDR1 and CDR2: MNHEY, SVGAGI. CDR3 size: 13 residues. The CDR3 loop is CASATDSGNTIYF. DNA for the CDR3: TGTGCCAGCGCGACAGACTCTGGAAACACCATATATTTT.

The V call is TRBV7-3, the J call TRBJ2-1; TRBD2 matches 8 bases. The V and J ends lost 4 bases and 4 bases, in that order; junction bases with no gene match: 6. CDR3 length: 15 residues. Germline-derived CDR1 and CDR2 are SGHTA and FQGTGA. Here the CDR3 DNA reads TGTGCCAGCAGCTCAAAGCGGGGGAGTTACAATGAGCAGTTCTTC. Translation gives CASSSKRGSYNEQFF.

This chain joins TRBV7-9 and TRBJ1-4; D is ambiguous. This CDR3 has 15 residues. Germline-derived CDR1 and CDR2 are SEHNR and FQNEAQ (reference sequence). Trimming shortened V by 4 bases and J by 4 bases, and 13 bases separated the two germline ends. CDR3 coding DNA: TGTGCCAGCAGCTCTTTGGACGGGCTTAATGAAAAACTGTTTTTT. Translation gives CASSSLDGLNEKLFF. The full variable domain, its missing parts supplied by reference TRBV7-9 and TRBJ1-4, is DTGVSQNPRHKITKRGQNVTFRCDPISEHNRLYWYRQTLGQGPEFLTYFQNEAQLEKSRLLSDRFSAERPKGSFSTLEIQRTEQGDSAMYLCASSSLDGLNEKLFFGSGTQLSVL.

The CDR3 loop reads CASSHQRGAGETQYF. In DNA, the CDR3 is TGTGCCAGCAGCCATCAACGCGGGGCGGGAGAGACCCAGTACTTC. The chain has TRBV6-5 and TRBJ2-5; perhaps TRBD2 as D (6 bases). Germline assignment: CDR1 MNHEY and CDR2 SVGAGI. The ends were cut back, 6 bases at V and 4 bases at J, with 18 bases in the middle. The length of the CDR3 is 15 residues.

J is TRBJ2-2 and V is TRBV28; 7 bases are a match to TRBD2. This CDR3 has 14 residues. CDR1 and CDR2 (germline): MDHEN, SYDVKM. The CDR3 coding sequence is TGTGCTGGTGGCGGGAGAGGGAACACCGGGGAGCTGTTTTTT. Translation: CAGGGRGNTGELFF.